Listed below are T cell receptor beta chains from one sample, sequenced in a study of patients and donors after allogeneic stem cell transplantation. Using its own MiXCR run on the RT-PCR reads, TCRdb lists one record per CDR3 protein. The sample includes roughly 960,000 distinct CDR3 sequences, about a sixth of them seen just once. The sample taken for sequencing was blood, either unsorted or a sorted T cell fraction (not recorded which). The receptors shown here come from a human donor who was either an allogeneic HSCT recipient or a stem cell or donor lymphocyte infusion donor (not recorded which). It is not recorded whose cells these are; they may come from a transplant donor. Both conserved end residues are part of each CDR3. The D gene is left open where the match is weak. Clone sizes are given selectively: once, few, many, or a class where the clone is expanded.

j_call: TRBJ2-7
d_call: TRBD1
clone_size: few
cdr3_length: 19
v_call: TRBV7-8
cdr3_nt: TGTGCCAGCAGCGTTGACAGGGGACCAATAAAAAAGAAATCCTACGAGCAGTACTTC
cdr3_aa: CASSVDRGPIKKKSYEQYF

j_call: TRBJ2-7
d_call: .
clone_size: .
cdr3_length: 12
v_call: TRBV29-1
cdr3_nt: TGCAGCGTTGAAATCGGTTTGCACGAGCAGTACTTC
cdr3_aa: CSVEIGLHEQYF

j_call: TRBJ1-6
d_call: .
clone_size: few
cdr3_length: 13
v_call: TRBV20-1
cdr3_nt: TGCAGTGCGTTGGAAAGGGGAAATTCACCCCTCCACTTT
cdr3_aa: CSALERGNSPLHF

j_call: TRBJ2-1
d_call: .
clone_size: .
cdr3_length: 15
v_call: TRBV6-1
cdr3_nt: TGTGCCAGCAGTCCTGGAGGGGGCCCCATCAATGAGCAGTTCTTC
cdr3_aa: CASSPGGGPINEQFF

j_call: TRBJ2-2
d_call: TRBD2
clone_size: many
cdr3_length: 17
v_call: TRBV12-3/TRBV12-4
cdr3_nt: TGTGCCAGCAGAGCTAGCGGGAGAGGGGTTTCCACCGGGGAGCTGTTTTTT
cdr3_aa: CASRASGRGVSTGELFF

j_call: TRBJ2-2
d_call: .
clone_size: many
cdr3_length: 12
v_call: TRBV10-3
cdr3_nt: TGTGCCATCAGTCGACAGGACGGGGAGCTGTTTTTT
cdr3_aa: CAISRQDGELFF

j_call: TRBJ2-1
d_call: TRBD2
clone_size: few
cdr3_length: 16
v_call: TRBV6-2/TRBV6-3
cdr3_nt: TGTGCCAGCAGGAGCCGGACTAGCGGGTCCTACAATGAGCAGTTCTTC
cdr3_aa: CASRSRTSGSYNEQFF

j_call: TRBJ1-2
d_call: .
clone_size: .
cdr3_length: 11
v_call: TRBV2
cdr3_nt: TGTGCCAGCAGTATAAATCGGGGCTACACCTTC
cdr3_aa: CASSINRGYTF

j_call: TRBJ2-1
d_call: TRBD2
clone_size: .
cdr3_length: 16
v_call: TRBV6-1
cdr3_nt: TGTGCCAGCAACGGACTAGCGGCCTCCTCCTACAATGAGCAGTTCTTC
cdr3_aa: CASNGLAASSYNEQFF

j_call: TRBJ2-1
d_call: .
clone_size: .
cdr3_length: 12
v_call: TRBV11-3
cdr3_nt: TGTGCCAGCAGTTTTAATTGGGATGAGCAGTTCTTC
cdr3_aa: CASSFNWDEQFF

j_call: TRBJ1-1
d_call: .
clone_size: few
cdr3_length: 11
v_call: TRBV20-1
cdr3_nt: TGCAGTGCTCCCAGAGGGACTGAAGCTTTCTTT
cdr3_aa: CSAPRGTEAFF

j_call: TRBJ2-3
d_call: TRBD2
clone_size: few
cdr3_length: 15
v_call: TRBV12-3/TRBV12-4
cdr3_nt: TGTGCCAGCAGTCTTAGCGGGTTGGACACAGATACGCAGTATTTT
cdr3_aa: CASSLSGLDTDTQYF

j_call: TRBJ2-3
d_call: .
clone_size: .
cdr3_length: 14
v_call: TRBV5-1
cdr3_nt: TGCGCCAGCAGCTTTCGGGTCGCGGGGAACACGCAGTATTTT
cdr3_aa: CASSFRVAGNTQYF

j_call: TRBJ2-7
d_call: .
clone_size: .
cdr3_length: 12
v_call: TRBV4-1
cdr3_nt: TGCGCCAGCAGCCATGAGGACGGCAAGCAGTACTTC
cdr3_aa: CASSHEDGKQYF

j_call: TRBJ1-5
d_call: .
clone_size: few
cdr3_length: 17
v_call: TRBV4-2
cdr3_nt: TGTGCCAGCAGCCAAGAAGCCGGGCTCACTCCCCATCAGCCCCAGCATTTT
cdr3_aa: CASSQEAGLTPHQPQHF

j_call: TRBJ2-7
d_call: TRBD2
clone_size: many
cdr3_length: 13
v_call: TRBV12-3/TRBV12-4
cdr3_nt: TGTGCCAGCAGGACTAGCGGGACCTACGAGCAGTACTTC
cdr3_aa: CASRTSGTYEQYF

j_call: TRBJ2-7
d_call: .
clone_size: .
cdr3_length: 16
v_call: TRBV7-2
cdr3_nt: TGTGCCAGCAGCTCGGGACTTCGCCTTAATTCCTACGAGCAGTACTTC
cdr3_aa: CASSSGLRLNSYEQYF

j_call: TRBJ2-7
d_call: TRBD2
clone_size: .
cdr3_length: 15
v_call: TRBV2
cdr3_nt: TGTGCCAGCACCCTCGTCCCTAGCGGGAGGAACGAGCAGTACTTC
cdr3_aa: CASTLVPSGRNEQYF

j_call: TRBJ1-5
d_call: .
clone_size: .
cdr3_length: 17
v_call: TRBV12-3/TRBV12-4
cdr3_nt: TGTGCCAGCACCCCGGGACCGGGAAAAAAGGGTAGTCAGCCCCAGCATTTT
cdr3_aa: CASTPGPGKKGSQPQHF

j_call: TRBJ2-5
d_call: .
clone_size: .
cdr3_length: 14
v_call: TRBV10-3
cdr3_nt: TGTGCCATCAGAGACGCACAGCAGGGAGAGACCCAGTACTTC
cdr3_aa: CAIRDAQQGETQYF

j_call: TRBJ1-1
d_call: .
clone_size: .
cdr3_length: 15
v_call: TRBV7-9
cdr3_nt: TGTGCCAGCAGCTTGGGGCCATCGGGGAACACTGAAGCTTTCTTT
cdr3_aa: CASSLGPSGNTEAFF

j_call: TRBJ2-2
d_call: .
clone_size: few
cdr3_length: 16
v_call: TRBV7-9
cdr3_nt: TGTGCCAGCAGCTTACTACGACCCGAGAACACCGGGGAGCTGTTTTTT
cdr3_aa: CASSLLRPENTGELFF

j_call: TRBJ2-3
d_call: TRBD2
clone_size: .
cdr3_length: 16
v_call: TRBV11-3
cdr3_nt: TGTGCCAGCAGTCGACTAGCGGGAGCCCACTCAGATACGCAGTATTTT
cdr3_aa: CASSRLAGAHSDTQYF

j_call: TRBJ2-2
d_call: TRBD2
clone_size: .
cdr3_length: 16
v_call: TRBV5-1
cdr3_nt: TGCGCCAGCAGCTTCTACCCGGGACTAGCGGACGGGGAGCTGTTTTTT
cdr3_aa: CASSFYPGLADGELFF

j_call: TRBJ2-3
d_call: .
clone_size: few
cdr3_length: 15
v_call: TRBV20-1
cdr3_nt: TGCAGTGCTAGGAAACCGGGACTCCGCACAGATACGCAGTATTTT
cdr3_aa: CSARKPGLRTDTQYF

j_call: TRBJ1-6
d_call: .
clone_size: few
cdr3_length: 15
v_call: TRBV20-1
cdr3_nt: TGCAGTGCTAGACCCTTCCGGGACGGAAATTCACCCCTCCACTTT
cdr3_aa: CSARPFRDGNSPLHF

j_call: TRBJ1-6
d_call: .
clone_size: few
cdr3_length: 14
v_call: TRBV20-1
cdr3_nt: TGCAGTGCTCTTCGTCGGGGGCGGAATTCACCCCTCCACTTT
cdr3_aa: CSALRRGRNSPLHF

j_call: TRBJ1-1
d_call: .
clone_size: .
cdr3_length: 15
v_call: TRBV4-1
cdr3_nt: TGCGCCAGCAGCCAAGATGAGGGAAGTTTCGCTGAAGCTTTCTTT
cdr3_aa: CASSQDEGSFAEAFF

j_call: TRBJ1-2
d_call: .
clone_size: few
cdr3_length: 15
v_call: TRBV27
cdr3_nt: TGTGCCAGCAGTTTATTGGCAGGGAAGAACTATGGCTACACCTTC
cdr3_aa: CASSLLAGKNYGYTF

j_call: TRBJ2-1
d_call: .
clone_size: few
cdr3_length: 17
v_call: TRBV27
cdr3_nt: TGTGCCAGCAGTCCCATACCAGGGTTAGGGGGATACAATGAGCAGTTCTTC
cdr3_aa: CASSPIPGLGGYNEQFF

j_call: TRBJ1-6
d_call: .
clone_size: .
cdr3_length: 14
v_call: TRBV5-1
cdr3_nt: TGCGCCAGCAGCGTGGACCCTAGGGGTTCACCCCTCCACTTT
cdr3_aa: CASSVDPRGSPLHF

j_call: TRBJ1-1
d_call: .
clone_size: .
cdr3_length: 14
v_call: TRBV11-2
cdr3_nt: TGTGCCAGCGGCTCGCGAGGGGCGCGCACTGAAGCTTTCTTT
cdr3_aa: CASGSRGARTEAFF

j_call: TRBJ1-1
d_call: .
clone_size: few
cdr3_length: 13
v_call: TRBV7-7
cdr3_nt: TGTGCCAGCAGCTCCAAGTGGGGGACTGAAGCTTTCTTT
cdr3_aa: CASSSKWGTEAFF

j_call: TRBJ1-1
d_call: TRBD1
clone_size: .
cdr3_length: 14
v_call: TRBV20-1
cdr3_nt: TGCAGTGCTAGAGACCCCGGGACAGGGGTTGGTGCTTTCTTT
cdr3_aa: CSARDPGTGVGAFF

j_call: TRBJ2-7
d_call: .
clone_size: few
cdr3_length: 11
v_call: TRBV2
cdr3_nt: TGTGCCAGCTTCTCCCGGGCCGAGCAGTACTTC
cdr3_aa: CASFSRAEQYF

j_call: TRBJ1-1
d_call: TRBD1
clone_size: few
cdr3_length: 11
v_call: TRBV4-2
cdr3_nt: TGTGCCAGCAGCCAAGGACAGGGAGCTTTCTTT
cdr3_aa: CASSQGQGAFF

j_call: TRBJ2-1
d_call: .
clone_size: .
cdr3_length: 15
v_call: TRBV6-1
cdr3_nt: TGTGCCAGCAGCATTGGACAAGCTTCCTACAATGAGCAGTTCTTC
cdr3_aa: CASSIGQASYNEQFF

j_call: TRBJ2-1
d_call: .
clone_size: few
cdr3_length: 10
v_call: TRBV24-1
cdr3_nt: TGTGCCACCGGGTACAATGAGCAGTTCTTC
cdr3_aa: CATGYNEQFF

j_call: TRBJ2-1
d_call: .
clone_size: .
cdr3_length: 10
v_call: TRBV29-1
cdr3_nt: TGCAGCGTTGAAAGCGGTGAGCAGTTCTTC
cdr3_aa: CSVESGEQFF

j_call: TRBJ2-2
d_call: .
clone_size: few
cdr3_length: 19
v_call: TRBV20-1
cdr3_nt: TGCAGTGCTAGGATCCCGGGACGCCGTCCTGAGGGGTCCACCGGGGAGCTGTTTTTT
cdr3_aa: CSARIPGRRPEGSTGELFF

j_call: TRBJ1-5
d_call: .
clone_size: .
cdr3_length: 18
v_call: TRBV3-1
cdr3_nt: TGTGCCAGCAGCCTGGGACCCATCAACATTTATAGCAATCAGCCCCAGCATTTT
cdr3_aa: CASSLGPINIYSNQPQHF

j_call: TRBJ2-3
d_call: TRBD2
clone_size: few
cdr3_length: 18
v_call: TRBV5-1
cdr3_nt: TGCGCCAGCAGCCGTAGTGGGATTAGCGGGGCCCGCACAGATACGCAGTATTTT
cdr3_aa: CASSRSGISGARTDTQYF

j_call: TRBJ2-3
d_call: .
clone_size: few
cdr3_length: 14
v_call: TRBV11-2
cdr3_nt: TGTGCCAGCAGGTCGGGCTACGTCCTCGATACGCAGTATTTT
cdr3_aa: CASRSGYVLDTQYF

j_call: TRBJ2-7
d_call: TRBD2
clone_size: .
cdr3_length: 15
v_call: TRBV20-1
cdr3_nt: TGCAGTGCTAGATCCCCAAGGGGAGGGCGATACGAGCAGTACTTC
cdr3_aa: CSARSPRGGRYEQYF

j_call: TRBJ2-1
d_call: TRBD1
clone_size: few
cdr3_length: 14
v_call: TRBV7-2
cdr3_nt: TGTGCCAGCGGGCCGGGACAGGCCCTTAATGAGCAGTTCTTC
cdr3_aa: CASGPGQALNEQFF

j_call: TRBJ2-2
d_call: TRBD2
clone_size: .
cdr3_length: 16
v_call: TRBV20-1
cdr3_nt: TGCAGTGCTCTGTCCCTTGGTAGCGGGAGTGTGGGGGAGCTGTTTTTT
cdr3_aa: CSALSLGSGSVGELFF

j_call: TRBJ2-7
d_call: .
clone_size: few
cdr3_length: 9
v_call: TRBV7-2
cdr3_nt: TGTGCCAGCGGGGACGAGCAGTACTTC
cdr3_aa: CASGDEQYF

j_call: TRBJ2-3
d_call: .
clone_size: .
cdr3_length: 14
v_call: TRBV30
cdr3_nt: TGTGCCTGGAGGACAGGTGAACGCACAGATACGCAGTATTTT
cdr3_aa: CAWRTGERTDTQYF

j_call: TRBJ1-5
d_call: .
clone_size: few
cdr3_length: 13
v_call: TRBV10-3
cdr3_nt: TGTGCCATCAGTGAGCCGCCCAATCAGCCCCAGCATTTT
cdr3_aa: CAISEPPNQPQHF

j_call: TRBJ2-7
d_call: TRBD2
clone_size: .
cdr3_length: 13
v_call: TRBV20-1
cdr3_nt: TGCAGTGTTTCGACTAGCGGGAGTGGAGAGCAGTACTTC
cdr3_aa: CSVSTSGSGEQYF

j_call: TRBJ2-7
d_call: TRBD1
clone_size: few
cdr3_length: 14
v_call: TRBV12-3/TRBV12-4
cdr3_nt: TGTGCCAGCAGGGGGATACAGGGGGCGCGAGAGCAGTACTTC
cdr3_aa: CASRGIQGAREQYF

j_call: TRBJ1-2
d_call: .
clone_size: few
cdr3_length: 11
v_call: TRBV7-8
cdr3_nt: TGTGCCAGCCCTCTACCCTCCGGCTACACCTTC
cdr3_aa: CASPLPSGYTF

j_call: TRBJ2-1
d_call: TRBD2
clone_size: .
cdr3_length: 17
v_call: TRBV6-5
cdr3_nt: TGTGCCAGCAGTTACAGGGCTAGCGGGAGGAGTGGGAATGAGCAGTTCTTC
cdr3_aa: CASSYRASGRSGNEQFF

j_call: TRBJ2-7
d_call: .
clone_size: .
cdr3_length: 14
v_call: TRBV24-1
cdr3_nt: TGTGCCACCAGTGATCAGTTCCGGCAGAACGAGCAGTACTTC
cdr3_aa: CATSDQFRQNEQYF

j_call: TRBJ1-1
d_call: TRBD1
clone_size: .
cdr3_length: 17
v_call: TRBV6-5
cdr3_nt: TGTGCCAGCAGTTACACGGACAGGGGAAGGGTAGGGACTGAAGCTTTCTTT
cdr3_aa: CASSYTDRGRVGTEAFF

j_call: TRBJ2-1
d_call: .
clone_size: few
cdr3_length: 12
v_call: TRBV7-9
cdr3_nt: TGTGCCAGCAGCTTAGTCTACGACGAGCAGTTCTTC
cdr3_aa: CASSLVYDEQFF